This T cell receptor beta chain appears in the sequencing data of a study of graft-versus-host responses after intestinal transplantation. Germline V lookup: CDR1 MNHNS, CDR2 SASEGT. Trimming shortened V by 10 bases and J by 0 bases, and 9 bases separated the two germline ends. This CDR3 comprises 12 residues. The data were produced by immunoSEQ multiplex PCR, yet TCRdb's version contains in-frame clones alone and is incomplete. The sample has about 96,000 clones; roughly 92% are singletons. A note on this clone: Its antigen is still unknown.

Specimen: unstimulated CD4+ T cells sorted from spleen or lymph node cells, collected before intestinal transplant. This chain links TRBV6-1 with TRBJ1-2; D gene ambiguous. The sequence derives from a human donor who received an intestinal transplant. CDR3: CATGLSNYGYTF. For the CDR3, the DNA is TGTGCCACAGGACTTTCTAACTATGGCTACACCTTC.